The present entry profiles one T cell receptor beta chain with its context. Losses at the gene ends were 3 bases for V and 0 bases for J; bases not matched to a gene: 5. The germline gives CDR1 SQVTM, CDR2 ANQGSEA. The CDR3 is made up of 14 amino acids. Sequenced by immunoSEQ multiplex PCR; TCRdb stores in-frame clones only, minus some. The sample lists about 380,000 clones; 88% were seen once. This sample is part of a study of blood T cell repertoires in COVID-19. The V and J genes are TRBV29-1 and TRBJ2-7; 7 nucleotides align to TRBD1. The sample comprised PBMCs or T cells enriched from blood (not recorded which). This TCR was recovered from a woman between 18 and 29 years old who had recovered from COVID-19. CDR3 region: CSVEEAGGSYEQYF. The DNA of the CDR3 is TGCAGCGTTGAGGAGGCAGGGGGCTCCTACGAGCAGTACTTC.